What follows are 28 T cell receptor beta chains derived from one specimen sequenced in a study of blood T cell dynamics during melanoma immunotherapy. The table came from immunoSEQ multiplex PCR; TCRdb's copy has only in-frame clones and leaves some out. The table records about 15,000 clones, roughly 89% of them present only once. Described time point: week 3, after first cycle of checkpoint inhibitor. The specimen was blood, collected from a patient treated with checkpoint blockade. Receptors originate from a human donor with melanoma.

This chain links TRBV5-4 with TRBJ2-1, with D tentatively TRBD1 or TRBD2 (5 bases each). Between the trimmed V and J ends, which lost 4 bases and 9 bases, there was a span of 20 bases. Per the germline V gene, CDR1 is SGHNT and CDR2 is YYREEE (reference sequence). The CDR3 has 15 residues. The CDR3 DNA is TGTGCCAGCAGCGCTGGGACGATACGACCCCTTGAGCAGTTCTTC. This gives the protein CASSAGTIRPLEQFF. The whole variable domain, remainder taken from reference TRBV5-4 and TRBJ2-1, is ETGVTQSPTHLIKTRGQQVTLRCSSQSGHNTVSWYQQALGQGPQFIFQYYREEENGRGNFPPRFSGLQFPNYSSELNVNALELDDSALYLCASSAGTIRPLEQFFGPGTRLTVL.

The sample holds a few counts of this clone. The chain has TRBV2 and TRBJ1-5; D is unresolved. Trimming pared 3 bases from V and 4 bases from J, leaving 10 bases between. Germline V gives CDR1 SNHLY, CDR2 FYNNEI. This CDR3 region has 14 residues. Here the CDR3 reads CASSDRAANQPQHF. The CDR3 DNA is TGTGCCAGCAGTGACCGTGCAGCAAATCAGCCCCAGCATTTT.

The chain employs TRBV7-6 and TRBJ2-2; maybe TRBD2 (6 bases). Germline loops: CDR1 SGHVS, CDR2 FNYEAQ. Trimming stripped 5 bases from V and 5 bases from J, with 21 bases between. This CDR3 is built from 17 residues. As DNA, the CDR3 is TGTGCCAGCAGCAACGAACACCCGGGAGTATGGACCGGGGAGCTGTTTTTT. It specifies CASSNEHPGVWTGELFF.

The rearrangement links TRBV9 to TRBJ2-1; a possible D gene is TRBD1 (6 bases). The V gene lost 3 bases and the J gene lost 5 bases, with 15 bases spanning the gap. The CDR3 runs to 15 residues. The germline gives CDR1 SGDLS, CDR2 YYNGEE. CDR3 protein: CASSAQGQYHNEQFF. The DNA of the CDR3 is TGTGCCAGCAGCGCCCAAGGACAGTACCACAATGAGCAGTTCTTC.

This clone was picked up a small number of times. The chain carries TRBV4-3 and TRBJ1-5, with a possible D match to TRBD1 (5 bases). The CDR3 runs 15 residues. Germline-derived CDR1 and CDR2 are LGHNA and YSLEER. V dropped 1 base and J dropped 4 bases, with 11 bases sitting between them. The CDR3 coding sequence is TGCGCCAGCAGCCAAGGAACGACAGAGAATCAGCCCCAGCATTTT. This translates into CASSQGTTENQPQHF.

The chain joins TRBV7-3 to TRBJ1-1; no clear D. Looked up from germline, CDR1 is SGHTA and CDR2 is FQGTGA. The V end was cut by 0 bases, the J end by 0 bases, with 2 bases between. This CDR3 spans 13 amino acids. The CDR3 bases are TGTGCCAGCAGCTTAACTATGAACACTGAAGCTTTCTTT. It yields the protein CASSLTMNTEAFF.

The chain couples TRBV30 to TRBJ2-7; the match to TRBD2 covers 14 bases. V dropped 1 base and J dropped 6; count of bases not matched to a gene: 5. CDR1 is GTSNPN and CDR2 is SVGIG in the germline V gene (reference sequence). The CDR3 is 15 amino acids. CDR3 region: CAWSAGLAGVGEQYF. The CDR3 DNA sequence: TGTGCCTGGAGTGCGGGACTAGCGGGAGTAGGCGAGCAGTACTTC.

The V call is TRBV5-1, the J call TRBJ2-7; D is ambiguous. Germline lookup yields CDR1 SGHRS and CDR2 YFSETQ. V dropped 2 bases and J dropped 3 bases, with 15 bases sitting between them. The CDR3 has 15 amino acids. CDR3 in amino acids: CASSFSGETGYEQYF. Written as DNA, the CDR3 is TGCGCCAGCAGCTTCTCCGGAGAGACGGGCTACGAGCAGTACTTC.

This clone was seen once. J is TRBJ2-3 and V is TRBV5-1, with D uncertain. Germline values: CDR1 SGHRS, CDR2 YFSETQ. V was clipped by 3 bases and J by 2 bases, with 13 bases between them. This CDR3 comprises 15 residues. The CDR3 nucleotides read TGCGCCAGCAGCTCACGCCCGGAAACCACAGATACGCAGTATTTT. This encodes CASSSRPETTDTQYF.

This clone came up a few times. The chain is built from TRBV11-2 and TRBJ1-2, with D perhaps TRBD1 (6 bases). The germline gives CDR1 SGHAT, CDR2 FQNNGV. The CDR3 contains 15 residues. V was clipped by 4 bases and J by 1 base, with 13 bases between them. The CDR3: CASSSIQGRNYGYTF. CDR3 sequence (DNA): TGTGCCAGCAGCTCGATACAGGGCCGTAACTATGGCTACACCTTC.

V usage is TRBV7-9 and J usage is TRBJ2-3; a possible D gene is TRBD1 (6 bases). There are 12 residues in the CDR3. CDR1 and CDR2 (germline): SEHNR, FQNEAQ (reference sequence). The ends were cut back, 7 bases at V and 2 bases at J, with 7 bases in the middle. This CDR3 is CASNRDTDTQYF. CDR3 DNA: TGTGCCAGCAACAGGGACACAGATACGCAGTATTTT. Combining the CDR3 with reference TRBV7-9 and TRBJ2-3 gives the whole variable domain DTGVSQNPRHKITKRGQNVTFRCDPISEHNRLYWYRQTLGQGPEFLTYFQNEAQLEKSRLLSDRFSAERPKGSFSTLEIQRTEQGDSAMYLCASNRDTDTQYFGPGTRLTVL.

The chain uses TRBV6-5 and TRBJ2-2; 9 bases are a match to TRBD1. CDR1 is MNHEY, CDR2 SVGAGI, per germline. The CDR3 covers 15 residues. V trimming: 6 bases; J trimming: 4 bases; junction bases outside the gene matches: 6. Here the CDR3 DNA reads TGTGCCAGCAGGACCGGGACAGGGTCCACCGGGGAGCTGTTTTTT. This gives the protein CASRTGTGSTGELFF.

The chain recombines TRBV18 with TRBJ2-1, with a weak D call TRBD2 (6 bases). Germline V gives CDR1 KGHSH, CDR2 LQKENI. The CDR3 loop spans 15 amino acids. V was clipped by 4 bases and J by 0 bases, with 10 bases between them. The CDR3 DNA is TGTGCCAGCTCACTGGACGGGAGCTCCTACAATGAGCAGTTCTTC. Protein sequence: CASSLDGSSYNEQFF.

The genes are TRBV5-8 and TRBJ1-5, with D perhaps matching TRBD1 (5 bases). The CDR3 consists of 15 residues. Germline-derived CDR1 and CDR2 are SGHTS and YDEGEE. Trimming removed 0 bases at V and 0 bases at J, with 7 bases between. The CDR3 coding sequence is TGTGCCAGCAGCTTGGTAGGGGCTAGCAATCAGCCCCAGCATTTT. Protein product: CASSLVGASNQPQHF.

The chain carries TRBV28 and TRBJ2-1; 11 positions match TRBD2. The trim removed 3 bases at V and 5 bases at J, leaving 6 bases unmatched. Germline V gene data show CDR1 as MDHEN and CDR2 as SYDVKM. This CDR3 is 16 amino acids long. The chain's CDR3 is CASSFPGTSGDNEQFF. CDR3 sequence (DNA): TGTGCCAGCAGTTTCCCCGGGACTAGCGGAGACAATGAGCAGTTCTTC. The full variable domain, its missing parts supplied by reference TRBV28 and TRBJ2-1, is DVKVTQSSRYLVKRTGEKVFLECVQDMDHENMFWYRQDPGLGLRLIYFSYDVKMKEKGDIPEGYSVSREKKERFSLILESASTNQTSMYLCASSFPGTSGDNEQFFGPGTRLTVL.

This sequence joins TRBV5-6 and TRBJ1-5, with unresolved D. Germline assignment: CDR1 SGHDT and CDR2 YYEEEE. Trimming removed 2 bases from V and 2 bases from J, with 8 bases in between. This CDR3 contains 14 residues. This CDR3 is CASSFWAGNQPQHF. As DNA, the CDR3 is TGTGCCAGCAGCTTTTGGGCAGGCAATCAGCCCCAGCATTTT.

The chain joins TRBV9 to TRBJ2-2; TRBD1 aligns across 10 bases. Germline V gives CDR1 SGDLS, CDR2 YYNGEE. Unmatched junction bases numbered 9, after V lost 0 bases and J lost 4 bases. The length of the CDR3 is 18 residues. The CDR3 DNA reads TGTGCCAGCAGCGTAGAGGCCGGGACAGGGGTTGGCACCGGGGAGCTGTTTTTT. As protein: CASSVEAGTGVGTGELFF.

This chain joins TRBV6-1 and TRBJ2-7; D ambiguous. This CDR3 is 14 amino acids long. V dropped 5 bases and J dropped 2 bases, with 13 bases sitting between them. CDR1 is MNHNS, CDR2 SASEGT, per germline. Written as DNA, the CDR3 is TGTGCCAGCAGTCCCACACCTGGGCCCTACGAGCAGTACTTC. This encodes CASSPTPGPYEQYF.

The rearrangement links TRBV9 to TRBJ2-7; a weak D match, TRBD1 (6 bases). The CDR3 totals 14 residues. The germline V gene has CDR1 SGDLS and CDR2 YYNGEE. Trimming shortened V by 4 bases and J by 2 bases, and 13 bases separated the two germline ends. CDR3 sequence reads: CASSPLGTPYEQYF. Written as DNA, the CDR3 is TGTGCCAGCAGCCCACTAGGGACACCCTACGAGCAGTACTTC. The entire variable domain, with the rest obtained from reference TRBV9 and TRBJ2-7, is as follows: DSGVTQTPKHLITATGQRVTLRCSPRSGDLSVYWYQQSLDQGLQFLIQYYNGEERAKGNILERFSAQQFPDLHSELNLSSLELGDSALYFCASSPLGTPYEQYFGPGTRLTVT.

V gene TRBV4-2 combines with J gene TRBJ2-5, with TRBD2 as a possible D gene (6 bases). The germline V and J ends were trimmed by 0 bases and 2 bases, with 10 bases remaining between them. CDR1 LGHNA and CDR2 YNFKEQ come from the germline V gene. The CDR3 length is 15 residues. CDR3 protein: CASSQDGAGQETQYF. In nucleotides, the CDR3 is TGTGCCAGCAGCCAAGATGGTGCGGGACAAGAGACCCAGTACTTC.

V and J are TRBV5-6 and TRBJ2-7; D ambiguous. The germline V and J ends were trimmed by 1 base and 2 bases, with 13 bases remaining between them. Germline lookup yields CDR1 SGHDT and CDR2 YYEEEE. This CDR3 is built from 15 residues. CDR3 protein: CASSLSVTWAYEQYF. The CDR3 DNA is TGTGCCAGCAGCTTGTCGGTCACCTGGGCCTACGAGCAGTACTTC.

The rearrangement links TRBV9 to TRBJ2-1; TRBD1 matches 8 bases. This CDR3 region has 15 residues. Germline V gene lookup returns CDR1 SGDLS and CDR2 YYNGEE. V shed 1 base and J 0 bases; nucleotides not matched to a gene: 0. The CDR3 reads CASSVTGGSYNEQFF. The CDR3 bases are TGTGCCAGCAGCGTAACAGGGGGCTCCTACAATGAGCAGTTCTTC.

The chain couples TRBV6-5 to TRBJ1-1, with a weak D call TRBD1 (5 bases). The ends were cut back, 6 bases at V and 10 bases at J, with 21 bases in the middle. CDR1 and CDR2 from the germline V gene are MNHEY and SVGAGI. CDR3 length: 14 amino acids. CDR3 residues: CASRDGSLGVGAFF. CDR3 DNA: TGTGCCAGCAGAGACGGAAGCCTGGGGGTAGGAGCTTTCTTT.

This chain uses TRBV4-1 with TRBJ2-2; 10 nucleotides line up with TRBD1. Germline assignment: CDR1 MGHRA and CDR2 YSYEKL. The length of the CDR3 is 15 residues. V was clipped by 4 bases and J by 4 bases; unmatched bases: 3. The CDR3 loop is CASSPRQGATGELFF. For the CDR3, the DNA is TGCGCCAGCAGCCCGCGACAGGGGGCCACCGGGGAGCTGTTTTTT.

CDR3 residues: CASSPGRQGVGTDTQYF. In DNA, the CDR3 is TGTGCCAGCAGCCCCGGTCGGCAGGGGGTTGGCACAGATACGCAGTATTTT. The chain links TRBV7-8 to TRBJ2-3; 7 bases are a match to TRBD1. Per germline, CDR1 SGHVS and CDR2 FQNEAQ. The CDR3 consists of 17 residues. V was clipped by 5 bases and J by 1 base; unmatched bases: 12.

The rearrangement joins TRBV6-4 to TRBJ2-1; the D is unclear. V was cut by 5 bases and J by 0 bases, with 5 bases left in between. Germline V CDR1 and CDR2: MRHNA, SNTAGT. This CDR3 comprises 13 residues. The CDR3 region is CASSMSSYNEQFF. The DNA for the CDR3 is TGTGCCAGCAGTATGAGCTCCTACAATGAGCAGTTCTTC.

The CDR3 protein is CASSPRDNERHPGELFF. CDR3 DNA sequence: TGTGCCAGCTCACCAAGAGACAATGAGCGGCACCCCGGGGAGCTGTTTTTT. The V gene is TRBV18, the J gene TRBJ2-2; the D gene is possibly TRBD2 (5 bases). The CDR3 sequence is 17 residues long. CDR1 and CDR2 from the germline V gene are KGHSH and LQKENI. Trimming pared 2 bases from V and 6 bases from J, leaving 19 bases between.

This clone is a singleton in its sample. This rearrangement joins TRBV27 to TRBJ2-1; D is undetermined. CDR1 and CDR2 (germline): MNHEY, SMNVEV (reference sequence). Trimming cost V 5 bases and J 6 bases, with 8 bases left between them. The CDR3 consists of 12 residues. CDR3 protein: CASSPFGNEQFF. For the CDR3, the DNA is TGTGCCAGCAGTCCCTTTGGCAATGAGCAGTTCTTC.